The TCR beta chain under discussion was sequenced for a study of blood T cell repertoires in COVID-19. Study in general: Sources were T cells, B-cell-depleted T cells, or PBMCs; the material itself was cDNA or gDNA.

Per the original data handling: Estimated nucleated cell counts came from reference gene primer amplification. The method was immunoSEQ multiplex PCR; TCRdb's version includes in-frame clones alone and lacks a portion of them. The DNA was the basis for D and trimming; V, J and clone size are from that table. The sample gives around 60,000 clones, almost 95% of which show up once; 4.5% to 5.5% is in the top ten. The CDR3 contains 14 residues. CDR1 and CDR2 (germline): MNHEY, SVGEGT. V was trimmed by 5 bases and J by 4 bases, leaving 13 bases between them. The sequence derives from a man aged 45-65 years with active COVID-19. The gene calls are TRBV6-2 or TRBV6-3 and TRBJ2-3; the D is unclear. Sequencing was carried out using peripheral blood. The CDR3 here is CASSHHRVADTQYF. Written as DNA, the CDR3 is TGTGCCAGCAGTCACCATAGAGTCGCAGATACGCAGTATTTT.